The clone carrying this TCR beta chain turned up a few times. The authors split each subset's genomic DNA evenly across several immunoSEQ plates. Profiling relied on immunoSEQ multiplex PCR, and the TCRdb table lists in-frame clones only, not all of them. There are about 590,000 clones in the sample; around 95% occur only once, and about 0.11% lies in the top ten. V was pared by 7 bases and J by 1 base, with 6 bases of the junction left unmatched. Germline V gene sequence: CDR1 GTSNPN, CDR2 SVGIG (reference sequence). The length of the CDR3 is 14 residues. These data belong to a study of shared clonotypes between healthy human individuals. Study information: Per donor, CD8 memory used one plate, CD8 naive used two, CD4 memory used three and CD4 naive used three.

CD45RO negativity and positive selection for CCR7 defined naive CD8 cells, a population that excluded terminally differentiated effector memory CD45RA+ cells. The rearrangement links TRBV30 to TRBJ2-2, with 7 positions matching TRBD2. The sequenced sample was naive CD8+ T cells sorted from blood. This sequence was found in a woman in her twenties or thirties in good health. The DNA for the CDR3 is TGTGCCTTCATAGCGGGCCTGAACACCGGGGAGCTGTTTTTT. Residues: CAFIAGLNTGELFF.